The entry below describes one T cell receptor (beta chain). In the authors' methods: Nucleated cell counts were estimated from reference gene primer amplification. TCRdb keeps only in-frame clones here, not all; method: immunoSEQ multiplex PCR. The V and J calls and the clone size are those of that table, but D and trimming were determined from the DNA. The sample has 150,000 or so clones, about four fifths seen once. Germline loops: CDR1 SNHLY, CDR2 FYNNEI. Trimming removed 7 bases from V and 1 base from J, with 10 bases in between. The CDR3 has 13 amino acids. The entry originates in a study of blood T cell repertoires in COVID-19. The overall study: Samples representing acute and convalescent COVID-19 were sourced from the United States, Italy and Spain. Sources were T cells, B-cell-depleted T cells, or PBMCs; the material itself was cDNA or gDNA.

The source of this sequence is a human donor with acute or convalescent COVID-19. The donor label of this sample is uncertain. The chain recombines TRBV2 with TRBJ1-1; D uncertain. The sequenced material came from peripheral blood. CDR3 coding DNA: TGTGCCAGCAAGGCGGGTTGGAACACTGAAGCTTTCTTT. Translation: CASKAGWNTEAFF.